This TCR beta chain derives from a study of blood T cells in healthy people across ages. Next came a second PCR, run for about 6 to 11 cycles, which used a sample-barcoded 5' primer along with a J-beta primer mix. TCRdb analysed the 5' RACE reads with MiXCR anew, one entry per CDR3 protein. The sample includes roughly 1 million distinct CDR3 sequences, 20% to 25% of them seen just once. This same sample was also taken into another study, of T cells of mothers and their children. Per that paper: Barcodes for each sample and 2-4 random nucleotides were added by the M1S primer used in the second PCR.

The sample comprised blood. This clonotype was sampled from a girl aged 2-10 years in good health.

CDR3 region: CASSYGTGFNQPQHF. Written as DNA, the CDR3 is TGTGCCAGCAGTTATGGGACAGGGTTCAATCAGCCCCAGCATTTT. The gene calls are TRBV28 and TRBJ1-5; 9 bases align to TRBD1. Germline assignment: CDR1 MDHEN and CDR2 SYDVKM. CDR3 length equals 15 residues. J gave up 3 bases and V 4 bases, and 4 bases lay outside the gene matches. Filled out from reference TRBV28 and TRBJ1-5, the complete variable domain reads DVKVTQSSRYLVKRTGEKVFLECVQDMDHENMFWYRQDPGLGLRLIYFSYDVKMKEKGDIPEGYSVSREKKERFSLILESASTNQTSMYLCASSYGTGFNQPQHFGDGTRLSIL.